The sequence of this T cell receptor beta chain was determined in a study of cytomegalovirus exposure and HLA in healthy donors. Findings and caveats of the study: Several of the most significant clusters appeared linked to common viral pathogens, based on a later analysis.

Germline CDR1 is SGHNT and CDR2 is YENEEA. With 1 base clipped from V and 6 bases from J, the junction kept 10 bases outside the gene matches. The CDR3 spans 17 residues. Primers for the PCR totalled 60 Vbeta and 13 Jbeta. Clones were sequenced by immunoSEQ multiplex PCR, and TCRdb holds only the in-frame ones, with some missing. The data contain more than 85,000 clones, about 79% of them seen just once; the ten biggest clones take up about 4%. Points on this clone: Its specificity is unknown.

The TCR originated in a female donor in good health and CMV-seropositive. The sample taken for sequencing was PBMCs. The chain has TRBV11-3 and TRBJ2-2; 8 bases agree with TRBD1. CDR3: CASSLGLGRGLAGELFF. In DNA form, the CDR3 reads TGTGCCAGCAGCTTAGGTTTGGGCAGGGGGCTGGCCGGGGAGCTGTTTTTT.